The clone carrying this TCR beta chain was seen a few times. The entry originates in a study of cytotoxic CD8 clonotypes in ibrutinib-treated CLL. Assay: immunoSEQ multiplex PCR; the TCRdb copy retains only in-frame clones and omits some. Among fewer than 50,000 clones listed, more than 45% were seen once. V lost 1 base and J 1 base, leaving 8 bases between the germline ends. Germline V gives CDR1 SGHTA, CDR2 FQGTGA. The CDR3 contains 14 residues. The chain joins TRBV7-3 to TRBJ2-7; D is ambiguous. This specimen consisted of PBMCs, obtained after 12 months of ibrutinib treatment. The TCR originated in a human donor with chronic lymphocytic leukemia. CDR3 DNA: TGTGCCAGCAGCTTAAAGCACGGTTCCTACGAGCAGTACTTC. The encoded protein is CASSLKHGSYEQYF.